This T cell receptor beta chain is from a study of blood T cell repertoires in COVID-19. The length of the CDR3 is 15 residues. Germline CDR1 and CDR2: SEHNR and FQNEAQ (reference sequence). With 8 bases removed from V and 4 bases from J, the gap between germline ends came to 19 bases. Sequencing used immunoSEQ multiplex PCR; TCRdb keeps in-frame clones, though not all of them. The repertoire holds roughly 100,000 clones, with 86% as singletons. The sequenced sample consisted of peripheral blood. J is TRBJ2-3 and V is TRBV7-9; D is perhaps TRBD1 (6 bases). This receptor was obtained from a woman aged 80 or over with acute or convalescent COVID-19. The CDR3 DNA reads TGTGCCAGCTTCAGGGGCCGCGGTGGCGCAGATACGCAGTATTTT. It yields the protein CASFRGRGGADTQYF.